This T cell receptor beta chain was sequenced during a study of Ad26.COV2.S vaccination and SARS-CoV-2 variants. Profiling relied on immunoSEQ multiplex PCR, and the TCRdb table lists in-frame clones only, not all of them. The sample includes about 480,000 clones, 70% to 90% seen only once; the top ten take around 13%. V was clipped by 0 bases and J by 6 bases, with 11 bases between them. CDR1 SGHNT and CDR2 YYREEE come from the germline V gene (reference sequence). This CDR3 contains 14 residues. Treatment: 15 to 20 received Ad26.COV2.S at low or high dose, single or two shots; roughly 5 received placebo; per-sample allocation not given. The samples date from day 63 after the first vaccine or placebo injection.

The chain carries TRBV5-4 and TRBJ2-3; D uncertain. The source of this sequence is a person aged 18-65 years who received the Ad26.COV2.S COVID-19 vaccine or a placebo. Sequences were derived from peripheral blood, sampled in a trial of Ad26.COV2.S vaccine versus placebo. The CDR3: CASSLVDSKDTQYF. The CDR3 DNA is TGTGCCAGCAGCTTGGTTGACTCCAAGGATACGCAGTATTTT.